This T cell receptor beta chain was sequenced for a study of cytomegalovirus exposure and HLA in healthy donors. Regarding the study as a whole: In the analysis, some V segments, TRBV6-2 and TRBV6-3 included, were excluded as indistinguishable. As a later analysis showed, several of the most significant clusters appeared to be linked to common viral pathogens. Later analysis revealed greater clonal expansion in HLA-associated TCR beta chains than in equally common others. An observed cluster of highly shared sequence variants was recorded as a likely sequencing artifact.

As for this clone: Its antigen is still unknown.

In germline, CDR1 is SEHNR, CDR2 FQNEAQ (reference sequence). The CDR3 has 15 residues. Trimming removed 1 base at V and 5 bases at J, with 13 bases between. PCR involved 60 Vbeta and 13 Jbeta primers. The repertoire was sequenced with immunoSEQ multiplex PCR; TCRdb's copy has only in-frame clones and lacks some. Its clone listing holds roughly 80,000 clones. The chain links TRBV7-9 to TRBJ2-3; TRBD1 is a possible D gene (6 bases). The TCR comes from a girl aged 10 to 17 in good health and CMV-seropositive. Sequencing was done on a sample of PBMCs. The chain's CDR3 is CASSLVPGVEDTQYF. In DNA, the CDR3 is TGTGCCAGCAGCTTAGTTCCAGGGGTAGAAGATACGCAGTATTTT.